One and the same sample provided the 3 T cell receptor beta chains below, sequenced in a study of OX40 agonist ivuxolimab in advanced cancers. Here immunoSEQ multiplex PCR was the method, and the copy in TCRdb shows in-frame clones only, minus some. Among tens of thousands of clones listed, more than 70% were seen once. The sample here was CD4+ or CD8+ T cells sorted from blood, taken in a trial of the OX40 agonist ivuxolimab. These receptors all come from an adult with an advanced solid tumor such as melanoma, head and neck, liver or kidney cancer.

V and J are TRBV4-2 and TRBJ2-7; the D gene is possibly TRBD2 (6 bases). The CDR3 runs to 16 residues. Germline-derived CDR1 and CDR2 are LGHNA and YNFKEQ. Trimming took off 0 bases at V and 0 bases at J, with 12 bases between the two ends. The CDR3 DNA reads TGTGCCAGCAGCCAAGAGGCGGGGCCGAGCTCCTACGAGCAGTACTTC. Translation: CASSQEAGPSSYEQYF.

This clone was observed a single time. The V call is TRBV7-9, the J call TRBJ2-3; TRBD1 aligns across 9 bases. The germline gives CDR1 SEHNR, CDR2 FQNEAQ (reference sequence). This CDR3 has 16 amino acids. The V and J ends lost 5 bases and 2 bases, in that order; junction bases with no gene match: 8. The CDR3 sequence is CASSPGRDRATDTQYF. CDR3 sequence (DNA): TGTGCCAGCAGCCCTGGCCGGGACAGGGCCACAGATACGCAGTATTTT.

This rearrangement joins TRBV15 to TRBJ2-1; 7 positions match TRBD2. This CDR3 spans 16 amino acids. Looked up from germline, CDR1 is LNHNV and CDR2 is YYDKDF (reference sequence). The CDR3 loop is CGKRGVGGRKDPEQFF. The CDR3 bases are TGTGGGAAACGGGGAGTCGGGGGGAGGAAGGATCCTGAGCAGTTCTTC.